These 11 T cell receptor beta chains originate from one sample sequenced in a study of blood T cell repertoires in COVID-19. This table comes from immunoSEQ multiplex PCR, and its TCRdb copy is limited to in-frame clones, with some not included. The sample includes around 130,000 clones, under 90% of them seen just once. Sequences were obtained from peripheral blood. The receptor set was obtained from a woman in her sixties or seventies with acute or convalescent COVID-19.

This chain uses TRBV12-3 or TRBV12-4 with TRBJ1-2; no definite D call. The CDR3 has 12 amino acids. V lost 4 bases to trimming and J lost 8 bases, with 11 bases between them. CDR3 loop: CASSSEALGYTF. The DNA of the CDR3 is TGTGCCAGCAGTTCGGAGGCTTTGGGCTACACCTTC.

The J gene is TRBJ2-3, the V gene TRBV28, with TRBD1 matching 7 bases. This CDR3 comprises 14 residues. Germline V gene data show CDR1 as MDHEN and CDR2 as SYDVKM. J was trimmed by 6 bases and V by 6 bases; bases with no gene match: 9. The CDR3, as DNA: TGTGCCAGCAGCCTAGGGGGCTTGTATGATACGCAGTATTTT. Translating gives CASSLGGLYDTQYF.

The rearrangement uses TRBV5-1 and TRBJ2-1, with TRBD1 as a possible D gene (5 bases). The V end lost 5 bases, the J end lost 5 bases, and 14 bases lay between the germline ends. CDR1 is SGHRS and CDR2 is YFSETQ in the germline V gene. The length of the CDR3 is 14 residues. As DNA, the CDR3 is TGCGCCAGCAGACGGCAGGGCATGCACAATGAGCAGTTCTTC. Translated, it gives CASRRQGMHNEQFF.

The CDR3 DNA reads as TGTGCCAGCAGCTTCCGTAGCGGGGGCACAGATACGCAGTATTTT. This codes for CASSFRSGGTDTQYF. The chain combines TRBV5-4 with TRBJ2-3, with 8 bases aligning to TRBD2. The V and J ends lost 2 bases and 1 base, in that order; junction bases with no gene match: 3. Germline loops: CDR1 SGHNT, CDR2 YYREEE (reference sequence). The CDR3 length is 15 residues.

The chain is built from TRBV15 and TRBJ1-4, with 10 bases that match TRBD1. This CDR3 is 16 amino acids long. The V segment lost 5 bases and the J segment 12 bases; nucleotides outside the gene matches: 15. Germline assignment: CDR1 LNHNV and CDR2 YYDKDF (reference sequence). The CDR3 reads CATSSSSRGTGEELFF. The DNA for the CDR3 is TGTGCCACCAGCTCCTCATCGAGGGGGACAGGGGAAGAACTGTTTTTT.

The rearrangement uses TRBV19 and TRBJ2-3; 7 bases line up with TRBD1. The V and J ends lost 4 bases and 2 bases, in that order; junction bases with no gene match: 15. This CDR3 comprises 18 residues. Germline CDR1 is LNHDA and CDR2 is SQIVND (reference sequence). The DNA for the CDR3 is TGTGCCAGTAGTACGATCAGGTTGGACAGGCGTCCCACAGATACGCAGTATTTT. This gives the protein CASSTIRLDRRPTDTQYF. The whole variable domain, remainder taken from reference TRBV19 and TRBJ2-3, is DGGITQSPKYLFRKEGQNVTLSCEQNLNHDAMYWYRQDPGQGLRLIYYSQIVNDFQKGDIAEGYSVSREKKESFPLTVTSAQKNPTAFYLCASSTIRLDRRPTDTQYFGPGTRLTVL.

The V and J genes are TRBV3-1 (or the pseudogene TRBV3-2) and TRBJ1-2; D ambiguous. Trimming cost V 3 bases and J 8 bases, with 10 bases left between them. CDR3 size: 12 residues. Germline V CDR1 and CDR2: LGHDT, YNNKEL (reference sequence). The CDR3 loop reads CASSHPVGGYTF. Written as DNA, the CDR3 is TGTGCCAGCAGCCACCCCGTCGGGGGCTACACCTTC.

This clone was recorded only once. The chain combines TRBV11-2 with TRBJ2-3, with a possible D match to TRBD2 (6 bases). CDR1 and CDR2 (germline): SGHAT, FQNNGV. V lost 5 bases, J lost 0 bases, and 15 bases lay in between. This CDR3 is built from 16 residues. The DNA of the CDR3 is TGTGCCAGCAGCACCCGACTAGACTCTAGCACAGATACGCAGTATTTT. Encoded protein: CASSTRLDSSTDTQYF.

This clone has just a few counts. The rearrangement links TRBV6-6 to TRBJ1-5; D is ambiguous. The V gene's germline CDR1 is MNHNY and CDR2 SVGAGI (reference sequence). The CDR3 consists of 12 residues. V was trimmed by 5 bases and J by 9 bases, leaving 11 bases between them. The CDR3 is CASSPLSRPQHF. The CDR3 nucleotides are TGTGCCAGCAGTCCCCTGTCTCGGCCCCAGCATTTT.

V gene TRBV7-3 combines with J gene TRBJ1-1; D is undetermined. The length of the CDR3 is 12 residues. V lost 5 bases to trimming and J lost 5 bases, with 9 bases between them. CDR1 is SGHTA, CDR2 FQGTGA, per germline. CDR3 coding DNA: TGTGCCAGCAGCAATGGAGGAACTGAAGCTTTCTTT. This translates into CASSNGGTEAFF.

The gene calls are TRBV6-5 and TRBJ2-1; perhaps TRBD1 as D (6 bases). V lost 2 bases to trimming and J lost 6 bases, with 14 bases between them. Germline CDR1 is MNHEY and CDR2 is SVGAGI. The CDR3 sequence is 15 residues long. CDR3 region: CASSYGREGGNEQFF. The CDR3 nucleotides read TGTGCCAGCAGTTACGGCAGGGAAGGGGGCAATGAGCAGTTCTTC.